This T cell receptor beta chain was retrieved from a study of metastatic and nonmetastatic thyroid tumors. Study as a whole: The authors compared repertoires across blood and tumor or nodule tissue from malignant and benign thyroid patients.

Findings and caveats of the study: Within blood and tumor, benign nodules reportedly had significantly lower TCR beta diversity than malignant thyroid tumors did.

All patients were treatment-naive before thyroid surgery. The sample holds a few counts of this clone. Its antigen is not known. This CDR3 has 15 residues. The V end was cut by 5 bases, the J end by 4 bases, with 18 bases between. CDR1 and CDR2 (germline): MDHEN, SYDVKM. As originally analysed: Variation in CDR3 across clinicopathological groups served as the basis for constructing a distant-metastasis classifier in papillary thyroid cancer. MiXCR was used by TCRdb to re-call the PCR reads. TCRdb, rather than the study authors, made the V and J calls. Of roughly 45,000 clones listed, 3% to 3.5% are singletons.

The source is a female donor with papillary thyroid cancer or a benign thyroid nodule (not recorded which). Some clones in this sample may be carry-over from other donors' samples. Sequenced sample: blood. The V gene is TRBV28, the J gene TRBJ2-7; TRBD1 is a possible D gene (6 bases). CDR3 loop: CASSGGPRTVYEQYF. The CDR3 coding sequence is TGTGCCAGCAGTGGGGGCCCTCGGACAGTTTACGAGCAGTACTTC.